The following is a TCR beta chain sequence with its context. What it binds is not known. Treatment meaning: oral pan-JAK inhibitor, 5-10 mg twice daily. The entry originates in a study of CD8+ T cells in alopecia areata. Whole-study results and caveats: Lesional scalp, especially alopecia totalis/universalis, showed higher clonality than normal scalp. Among the 100 top clones, expanded CD8+ clones, like scalp clonality, were significantly decreased by tofacitinib.

Extracted RNA was reverse transcribed into cDNA, the sequencing template. The protocol was immunoSEQ multiplex PCR, while the TCRdb copy is restricted to in-frame clones and leaves out a portion. Of about 120,000 clones in the sample, 58% were seen once. V lost 8 bases, J lost 8 bases, and 15 bases lay in between. The length of the CDR3 is 11 residues. Germline loops: CDR1 SQVTM, CDR2 ANQGSEA. V is TRBV29-1 and J is TRBJ1-2, with D possibly being TRBD1 (5 bases). The source was CD8+ T cells sorted from blood, collected at week 4, from a patient treated with tofacitinib. The clonotype comes from a human donor with alopecia areata. Written as DNA, the CDR3 is TGCAGCCATGTTGGGGGTAGCGGCTACACCTTC. It is translated as CSHVGGSGYTF.